This T cell receptor (beta chain) was sequenced for a study of CD8 T cells in Susac syndrome. RNA in amounts of about 0.45 to 1 ug was reverse transcribed with random hexamers. Coverage of TCR beta CDR3 amplification by immunoSEQ multiplex PCR extended to 54 Vbeta and 13 Jbeta. TCRdb itself ran the immunoSEQ multiplex PCR reads through MiXCR, one entry per CDR3 protein. This table holds roughly 300,000 distinct CDR3 sequences, 85% found once. Worth noting for this clonotype: Its antigen is undetermined.

Negative isolation yielded the CD8+ and CD4+ T cells, while FACS enriched the TEMRA cells. CDR1 KGHDR and CDR2 SFDVKD come from the germline V gene. Between the trimmed V and J ends, which lost 1 base and 0 bases, there was a span of 9 bases. The CDR3 is 16 amino acids. Study-wide results and caveats: An acknowledgment was made by the study that its TCR sequencing and HLA analysis involved relatively few individuals.

The clonotype originates from a human donor with multiple sclerosis. The chain uses TRBV24-1 and TRBJ2-1, with unresolved D. Specimen: CD8+ T cells from PBMCs. DNA for the CDR3: TGTGCCACCAGTGATTTTCACGTGGGCTCCTACAATGAGCAGTTCTTC. Residues: CATSDFHVGSYNEQFF.